The clone carrying this TCR beta chain was detected many times. Its target is not known. TCRdb analysed the 5' RACE reads with MiXCR anew, one entry per CDR3 protein. In the table there are approximately 280,000 distinct CDR3 sequences, roughly 8.6% of which are singletons. The CDR3 is made up of 16 amino acids. V was shortened by 5 bases and J by 3 bases, with 17 bases between the two germline ends. Germline CDR1 SGHVS, CDR2 FQNEAQ. The data were taken from a study of identical twins. Broader study findings: Insertion counts were lower in abundant cord blood beta clonotypes, a trend that memory repertoires did not show.

This sample was also put to use in a study of yellow fever vaccine responses in identical twins.

Sequenced input: memory (CD45RO+) T cells sorted from blood. This rearrangement joins TRBV7-8 to TRBJ1-5; tentatively, D is TRBD1 (5 bases). The TCR sequence derives from a woman younger than 35 in good health. The CDR3 nucleotides read TGTGCCAGCAGCCTAGAACAGGAGAGGGCCAATCAGCCCCAGCATTTT. Translation: CASSLEQERANQPQHF.